Listed below are T cell receptor beta chains from one sample, sequenced in a study of T cells in tuberculosis. Repertoires were generated with immunoSEQ multiplex PCR, while TCRdb's copy carries only in-frame clones and drops some. The sample holds about 58,000 clones; approximately 91% are singletons and the top ten take 20% to 25%. Specimen: CD1b-GMM tetramer-negative cells sorted from PBMCs. These receptors originate from an adult woman with latent tuberculosis. CDR3s include the opening cysteine and the closing phenylalanine or tryptophan. Each record gives: clone size, J gene, V gene, D gene, CDR3 DNA, CDR3 protein. A D gene is named only where the DNA matches it firmly. Only some rows state a clone size, as once, few, many or a class for expanded clones.

abundance: few; j_gene: TRBJ1-4; v_gene: TRBV7-9; d_gene: -; CDR3nt: TGTGCCAGCAGCTTAGGGACACCGAATGAAAAACTGTTTTTT; CDR3aa: CASSLGTPNEKLFF
abundance: -; j_gene: TRBJ1-5; v_gene: TRBV30; d_gene: -; CDR3nt: TGTGCCTGGAGTCCCGTCGCAGGGTCGGATCAGCCCCAGCATTTT; CDR3aa: CAWSPVAGSDQPQHF
abundance: -; j_gene: TRBJ1-1; v_gene: TRBV19; d_gene: -; CDR3nt: TGTGCCAGTAGTATGCGACAATGGACTGAAGCTTTCTTT; CDR3aa: CASSMRQWTEAFF
abundance: once; j_gene: TRBJ1-3; v_gene: TRBV7-8; d_gene: TRBD1; CDR3nt: TGTGCCAGCAGTCGGACAGGCTCGCACTCTGGAAACACCATATATTTT; CDR3aa: CASSRTGSHSGNTIYF
abundance: -; j_gene: TRBJ2-5; v_gene: TRBV7-2; d_gene: -; CDR3nt: TGTGCCAGCAGCTTAACCGGGGGTCTCGGGCAAGAGACCCAGTACTTC; CDR3aa: CASSLTGGLGQETQYF
abundance: -; j_gene: TRBJ1-1; v_gene: TRBV5-5; d_gene: -; CDR3nt: TGTGCCAGCAGTCCCCTTCCGGGAAATTCTGAAGCTTTCTTT; CDR3aa: CASSPLPGNSEAFF
abundance: once; j_gene: TRBJ2-3; v_gene: TRBV9; d_gene: -; CDR3nt: TGTGCCAGCAGCGCCAGGGGGCGGGGGGGCGCTGATACGCAGTATTTT; CDR3aa: CASSARGRGGADTQYF
abundance: -; j_gene: TRBJ2-1; v_gene: TRBV7-9; d_gene: -; CDR3nt: TGTGCCAGCAGCCCTCTAGCAATCAATGAGCAGTTCTTC; CDR3aa: CASSPLAINEQFF
abundance: -; j_gene: TRBJ1-1; v_gene: TRBV30; d_gene: -; CDR3nt: -; CDR3aa: CAWGYGTRSEAFF
abundance: once; j_gene: TRBJ2-7; v_gene: TRBV6-1; d_gene: -; CDR3nt: TGTGCCAGTGAGACTAGGCCCCACGAGCAGTACTTC; CDR3aa: CASETRPHEQYF
abundance: once; j_gene: TRBJ2-3; v_gene: TRBV7-8; d_gene: TRBD2; CDR3nt: TGTGCCAGCAGCTCTAGACGGACTAGCCGGGCCCTAGATACGCAGTATTTT; CDR3aa: CASSSRRTSRALDTQYF
abundance: -; j_gene: TRBJ2-4; v_gene: TRBV7-2; d_gene: -; CDR3nt: TGTGCCAGCAGCTTAGCCACAGAGGGCCTTCAGTACTTC; CDR3aa: CASSLATEGLQYF
abundance: -; j_gene: TRBJ1-2; v_gene: TRBV27; d_gene: -; CDR3nt: TGTGCCAGCAGTTTCTCCGACCAACGGGGTGGCTACACCTTC; CDR3aa: CASSFSDQRGGYTF
abundance: -; j_gene: TRBJ2-1; v_gene: TRBV25-1; d_gene: -; CDR3nt: TGTGCCAGCAGTGATACGGGAATCAAGGGCAATGAGCAGTTCTTC; CDR3aa: CASSDTGIKGNEQFF
abundance: -; j_gene: TRBJ1-1; v_gene: TRBV30; d_gene: -; CDR3nt: TGTGCCTGGAGCCGCGGGTGGGGGGGTAACACTGAAGCTTTCTTT; CDR3aa: CAWSRGWGGNTEAFF